The 11 T cell receptor beta chains in this list originate from one sample, sequenced in a study of blood T cell repertoires in COVID-19. This table comes from immunoSEQ multiplex PCR, and its TCRdb copy is limited to in-frame clones, with some not included. The table includes about 310,000 clones, around 89% detected once. Sequenced input: peripheral blood. The receptor set was obtained from a woman aged 35 to 49 with COVID-19, enrolled during active disease.

The chain is built from TRBV5-5 and TRBJ2-4, with D uncertain. The CDR3 spans 15 residues. V was trimmed by 0 bases and J by 0 bases, leaving 7 bases between them. CDR1 is SGHKS, CDR2 YYEKEE, per germline (reference sequence). The CDR3 spells CASSLAERAKNIQYF. The CDR3 nucleotides read TGTGCCAGCAGCTTGGCAGAGCGAGCCAAAAACATTCAGTACTTC.

The chain employs TRBV30 and TRBJ1-2, with no clear D. Germline V gene sequence: CDR1 GTSNPN, CDR2 SVGIG (reference sequence). CDR3 size: 14 residues. V lost 0 bases and J 7 bases, leaving 15 bases between the germline ends. The CDR3: CAWSVLRSVAGYTF. CDR3 DNA: TGTGCCTGGAGTGTACTCCGAAGCGTCGCTGGCTACACCTTC.

This clone was found a few times. The chain uses TRBV4-3 and TRBJ1-1; the D gene is possibly TRBD1 (6 bases). The CDR3 sequence is 15 residues long. V was pared by 1 base and J by 3 bases, with 12 bases between. CDR1 and CDR2 (germline): LGHNA, YSLEER. CDR3 in amino acids: CASSQALTGYTEAFF. In nucleotides, the CDR3 is TGCGCCAGCAGCCAAGCTCTCACAGGGTACACTGAAGCTTTCTTT.

The gene calls are TRBV6-2 or TRBV6-3 and TRBJ2-7; D ambiguous. V shed 4 bases and J shed 0 bases, with 4 bases lying between them. The CDR3 length is 12 residues. In germline, CDR1 is MNHEY, CDR2 SVGEGT. CDR3 amino acids: CASSSNSYEQYF. In nucleotides, the CDR3 is TGTGCCAGCAGTTCAAACTCCTACGAGCAGTACTTC.

The J gene is TRBJ2-2, the V gene TRBV5-4, with 9 bases lining up with TRBD2. The germline V gene has CDR1 SGHNT and CDR2 YYREEE (reference sequence). With V trimmed by 0 bases and J by 6 bases, 3 bases remained unmatched. This CDR3 has 15 residues. In DNA form, the CDR3 reads TGTGCCAGCAGCTTGGTGCGGGAGGGGGCCGGGGAGCTGTTTTTT. This sequence encodes CASSLVREGAGELFF.

The rearrangement joins TRBV29-1 to TRBJ1-3, with TRBD1 matching 7 bases. The V segment lost 3 bases and the J segment 4 bases; nucleotides outside the gene matches: 3. The CDR3 runs 13 residues. CDR1 is SQVTM and CDR2 is ANQGSEA in the germline V gene. The CDR3, as DNA: TGCAGCGTTGATAAGGGGGCCGGAAACACCATATATTTT. Its protein product is CSVDKGAGNTIYF.

This rearrangement joins TRBV18 to TRBJ2-2, with D unresolved. The V gene lost 3 bases and the J gene lost 2 bases, with 10 bases spanning the gap. This CDR3 is 15 amino acids long. Germline assignment: CDR1 KGHSH and CDR2 LQKENI. CDR3 in DNA: TGTGCCAGCTCACCTACAACAGAAAACACCGGGGAGCTGTTTTTT. Its translation is CASSPTTENTGELFF.

This sequence joins TRBV19 and TRBJ2-2; unclear D gene. The germline V gene encodes CDR1 LNHDA and CDR2 SQIVND (reference sequence). Deletions cut 4 bases from V and 4 bases from J, with 7 bases between. The CDR3 covers 13 residues. This chain's CDR3 is CASSSGRTGELFF. The CDR3 DNA reads as TGTGCCAGTAGTAGTGGCCGCACCGGGGAGCTGTTTTTT.

This chain uses TRBV6-5 with TRBJ1-5; 7 nucleotides agree with TRBD1. V trimming: 6 bases; J trimming: 5 bases; junction bases outside the gene matches: 4. This CDR3 contains 13 residues. Germline-derived CDR1 and CDR2 are MNHEY and SVGAGI. The CDR3 DNA reads TGTGCCAGCAGGGACAGGAGAGATCAGCCCCAGCATTTT. It is translated as CASRDRRDQPQHF.

The V and J genes are TRBV11-1 and TRBJ2-7; D might be TRBD1 (7 bases). Trimming left V 2 bases short and J 5 bases short, with 16 bases between. Germline lookup yields CDR1 SGHAT and CDR2 FQDESV (reference sequence). This CDR3 contains 15 residues. For the CDR3, the DNA is TGTGCCAGCAGCTTAAGTTTTGGAGGGGGCGACGAGCAGTACTTC. Its protein is CASSLSFGGGDEQYF.

The rearrangement uses TRBV27 and TRBJ2-1; unclear D gene. Germline V gives CDR1 MNHEY, CDR2 SMNVEV (reference sequence). V shed 0 bases and J shed 11 bases, with 14 bases lying between them. The CDR3 has 14 amino acids. The CDR3, as DNA: TGTGCCAGCAGTTTATCTCTCCCAAGAGTACAGCAGTTCTTC. Its protein product is CASSLSLPRVQQFF.